This T cell receptor beta chain stems from a study of blood T cell repertoires in COVID-19. The data were produced by immunoSEQ multiplex PCR, yet TCRdb's version contains in-frame clones alone and is incomplete. The sample holds about 100,000 clones, approximately 90% seen once. The V gene's germline CDR1 is SGHAT and CDR2 FQNNGV. The trim removed 5 bases at V and 2 bases at J, leaving 11 bases unmatched. CDR3 length: 16 amino acids. Sequencing input: peripheral blood. The TCR originated in a man aged 50-59 years with active COVID-19. This chain connects TRBV11-2 to TRBJ2-7, with 8 bases that match TRBD2. The CDR3 region has the DNA TGTGCCAGCAGCGCATCCCTGGAAGCGGGGGCCTACGAGCAGTACTTC. It yields the protein CASSASLEAGAYEQYF.